The present entry profiles one TCR beta chain with its context. Per the study methods: For nucleated cells, counts were estimated from reference gene primer amplification. Using immunoSEQ multiplex PCR, the repertoire was profiled, and TCRdb retains in-frame clones only, with some absent. From that table come the V and J calls and clone size; the DNA was used to work out D and trimming. Of around 56,000 clones listed, approximately 80% are singletons. The entry originates in a study of blood T cell repertoires in COVID-19. At the level of the study: COVID-19 samples collected from the United States, Italy and Spain covered acute and convalescent phases. In each case, the material was cDNA or gDNA derived from T cells, B-cell-depleted T cells, or PBMCs.

The receptor was isolated from a man aged 55 to 70 with acute or convalescent COVID-19. The specimen was peripheral blood.

The CDR3 protein is CASSPREAKAKNIQYF. The CDR3 coding sequence is TGTGCCAGCAGCCCCCGTGAGGCCAAAGCCAAAAACATTCAGTACTTC. V usage is TRBV5-4 and J usage is TRBJ2-4; D gene unclear. The germline V and J ends were trimmed by 4 bases and 0 bases, with 14 bases remaining between them. The CDR3 extends over 16 amino acids. Germline CDR1 and CDR2: SGHNT and YYREEE (reference sequence).